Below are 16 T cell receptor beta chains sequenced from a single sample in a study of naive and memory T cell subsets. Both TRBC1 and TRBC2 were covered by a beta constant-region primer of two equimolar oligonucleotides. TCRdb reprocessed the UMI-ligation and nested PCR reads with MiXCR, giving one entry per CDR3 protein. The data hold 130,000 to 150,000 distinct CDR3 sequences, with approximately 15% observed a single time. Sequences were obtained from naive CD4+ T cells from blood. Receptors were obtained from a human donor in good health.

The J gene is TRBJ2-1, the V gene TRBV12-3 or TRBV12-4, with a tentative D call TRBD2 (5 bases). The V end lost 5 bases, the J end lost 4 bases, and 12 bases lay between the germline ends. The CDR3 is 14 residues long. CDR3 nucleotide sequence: TGTGCCAGCAGTCGTCTGGACTTGTACAATGAGCAGTTCTTC. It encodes CASSRLDLYNEQFF.

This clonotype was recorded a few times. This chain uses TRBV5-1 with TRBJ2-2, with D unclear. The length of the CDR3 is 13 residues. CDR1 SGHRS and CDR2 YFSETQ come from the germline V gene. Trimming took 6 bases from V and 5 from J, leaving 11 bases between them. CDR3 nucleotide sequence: TGCGCCAGCACCTTTTCTGAAACCGGGGAGCTGTTTTTT. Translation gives CASTFSETGELFF.

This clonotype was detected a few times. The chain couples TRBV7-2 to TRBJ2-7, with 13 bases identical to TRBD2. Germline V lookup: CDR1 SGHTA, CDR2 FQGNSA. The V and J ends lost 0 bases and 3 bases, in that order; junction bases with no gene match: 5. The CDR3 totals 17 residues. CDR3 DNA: TGTGCCAGCAGCTTAGCCGCGACTAGCGGGAGGAGCTACGAGCAGTACTTC. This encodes CASSLAATSGRSYEQYF.

CDR3 nucleotide sequence: TGTGCCAGTAGTACCTTTCCCACTACAGGGAATCAGCCCCAGCATTTT. Its translation is CASSTFPTTGNQPQHF. The genes are TRBV19 and TRBJ1-5, with D tentatively TRBD1 (6 bases). Trimming cost V 4 bases and J 4 bases, with 17 bases left between them. The CDR3 covers 16 residues. From germline, CDR1 is LNHDA and CDR2 SQIVND (reference sequence).

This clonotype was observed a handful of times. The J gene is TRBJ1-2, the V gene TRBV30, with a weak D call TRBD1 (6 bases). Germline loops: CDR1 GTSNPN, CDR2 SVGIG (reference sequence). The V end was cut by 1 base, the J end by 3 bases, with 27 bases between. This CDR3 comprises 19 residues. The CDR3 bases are TGTGCCTGGAGTGAAGTCTCTCGGTACAGGGTTGTTTCGTACTATGGCTACACCTTC. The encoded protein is CAWSEVSRYRVVSYYGYTF. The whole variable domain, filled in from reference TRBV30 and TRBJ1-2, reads SQTIHQWPATLVQPVGSPLSLECTVEGTSNPNLYWYRQAAGRGLQLLFYSVGIGQISSEVPQNLSASRPQDRQFILSSKKLLLSDSGFYLCAWSEVSRYRVVSYYGYTFGSGTRLTVV.

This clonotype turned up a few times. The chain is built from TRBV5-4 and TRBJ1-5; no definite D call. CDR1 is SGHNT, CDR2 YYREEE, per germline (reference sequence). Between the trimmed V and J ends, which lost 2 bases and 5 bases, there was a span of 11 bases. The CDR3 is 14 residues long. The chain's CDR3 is CASSFGGGDQPQHF. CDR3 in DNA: TGTGCCAGCAGCTTTGGCGGCGGCGATCAGCCCCAGCATTTT.

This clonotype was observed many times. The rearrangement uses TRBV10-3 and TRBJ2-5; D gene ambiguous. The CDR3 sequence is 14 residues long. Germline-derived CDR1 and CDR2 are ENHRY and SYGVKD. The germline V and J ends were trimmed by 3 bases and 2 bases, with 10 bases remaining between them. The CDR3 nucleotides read TGTGCCATCAGTGAACGGAACGGTCAAGAGACCCAGTACTTC. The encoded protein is CAISERNGQETQYF.

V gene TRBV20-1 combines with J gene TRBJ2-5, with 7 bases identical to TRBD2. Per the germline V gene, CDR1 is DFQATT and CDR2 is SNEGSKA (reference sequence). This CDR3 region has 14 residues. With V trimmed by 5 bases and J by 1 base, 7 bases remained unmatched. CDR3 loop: CSAPPSGIQETQYF. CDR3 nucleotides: TGCAGTGCTCCTCCCAGCGGGATCCAAGAGACCCAGTACTTC.

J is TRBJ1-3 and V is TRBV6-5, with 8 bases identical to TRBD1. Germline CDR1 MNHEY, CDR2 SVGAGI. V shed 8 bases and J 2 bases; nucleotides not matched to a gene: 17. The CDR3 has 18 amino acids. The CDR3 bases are TGTGCCAGCCGCCCTTCGCGCGGTGCAGGGGGCGCTGGAAACACCATATATTTT. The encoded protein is CASRPSRGAGGAGNTIYF.

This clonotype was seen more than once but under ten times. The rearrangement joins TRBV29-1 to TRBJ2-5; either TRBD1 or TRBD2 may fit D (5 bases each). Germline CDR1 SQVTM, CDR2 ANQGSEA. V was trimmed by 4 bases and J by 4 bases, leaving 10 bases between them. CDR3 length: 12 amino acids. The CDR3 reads CSVARDAETQYF. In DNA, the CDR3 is TGCAGCGTTGCCAGGGACGCAGAGACCCAGTACTTC.

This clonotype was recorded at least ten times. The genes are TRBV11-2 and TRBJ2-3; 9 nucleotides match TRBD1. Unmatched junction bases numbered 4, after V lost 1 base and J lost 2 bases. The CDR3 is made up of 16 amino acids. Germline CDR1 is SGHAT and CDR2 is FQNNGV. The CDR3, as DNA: TGTGCCAGCAGCTTAGGGACAGGGGCCCCCACAGATACGCAGTATTTT. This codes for CASSLGTGAPTDTQYF.

CDR3 in DNA: TGCGCCAGCAGCCGGGACAGGGCGAACACCGGGGAGCTGTTTTTT. Residues: CASSRDRANTGELFF. V and J are TRBV5-1 and TRBJ2-2; 9 nucleotides line up with TRBD1. The CDR3 has 15 residues. V shed 4 bases, J shed 0 bases, and the junction held 1 base outside the gene matches. Germline V CDR1 and CDR2: SGHRS, YFSETQ. Based on the CDR3 plus reference TRBV5-1 and TRBJ2-2, the full variable domain is KAGVTQTPRYLIKTRGQQVTLSCSPISGHRSVSWYQQTPGQGLQFLFEYFSETQRNKGNFPGRFSGRQFSNSRSEMNVSTLELGDSALYLCASSRDRANTGELFFGEGSRLTVL.

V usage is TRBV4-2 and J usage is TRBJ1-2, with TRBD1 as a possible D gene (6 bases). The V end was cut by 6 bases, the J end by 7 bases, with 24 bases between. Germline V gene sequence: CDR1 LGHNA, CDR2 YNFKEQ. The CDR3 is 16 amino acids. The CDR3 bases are TGTGCCAGCAGGCCCCTGTCTGACAGGTCGGTTGGTGGCTACACCTTC. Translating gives CASRPLSDRSVGGYTF.

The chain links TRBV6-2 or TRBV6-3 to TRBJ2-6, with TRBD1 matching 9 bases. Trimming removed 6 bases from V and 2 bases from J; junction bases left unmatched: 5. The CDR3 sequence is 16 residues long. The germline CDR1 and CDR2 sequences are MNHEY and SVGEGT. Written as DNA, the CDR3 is TGTGCCAGCAGCGGACAGGGGTTCCCTGGGGCCAACGTCCTGACTTTC. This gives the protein CASSGQGFPGANVLTF.

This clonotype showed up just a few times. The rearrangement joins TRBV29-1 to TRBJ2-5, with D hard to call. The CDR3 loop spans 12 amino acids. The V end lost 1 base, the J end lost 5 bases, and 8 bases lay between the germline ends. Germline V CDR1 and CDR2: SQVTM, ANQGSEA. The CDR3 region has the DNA TGCAGCGTTGAAGTGCAAGCCGAGACCCAGTACTTC. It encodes CSVEVQAETQYF.

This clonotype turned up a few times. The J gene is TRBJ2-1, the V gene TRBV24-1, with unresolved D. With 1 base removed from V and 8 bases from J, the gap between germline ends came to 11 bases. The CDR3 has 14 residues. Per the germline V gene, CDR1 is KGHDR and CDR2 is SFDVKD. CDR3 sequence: CATSDLGSLDEQFF. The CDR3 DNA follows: TGTGCCACCAGTGATTTAGGTAGCCTCGATGAGCAGTTCTTC.